This T cell receptor beta chain is drawn from a study of OX40 agonist ivuxolimab in advanced cancers. Looking at the study overall: Every 2 weeks, ivuxolimab was infused into the patients intravenously at between 0.01 and 10 mg/kg. Averaging about 60 years in age, with a range of roughly 20 to 90, the cohort was approximately 83% male.

Germline CDR1 and CDR2: SGHRS and YFSETQ. Trimming took 2 bases from V and 2 from J, leaving 7 bases between them. CDR3 length equals 14 residues. The repertoire was sequenced with immunoSEQ multiplex PCR; TCRdb's copy has only in-frame clones and lacks some. Counted here are roughly 76,000 clones, around 83% occurring once; the ten biggest clones make up roughly 8%. Whole-study findings and limits: Researchers report that CD8+ T cells had, on average, more expanded clones than CD4+.

Regarding this clone: Antigen: not known.

The receptor's source is an adult with an advanced solid tumor such as melanoma, head and neck, liver or kidney cancer. The source was CD4+ or CD8+ T cells sorted from blood, collected in a trial of the OX40 agonist ivuxolimab. The chain uses TRBV5-1 and TRBJ2-2; D remains ambiguous. In nucleotides, the CDR3 is TGCGCCAGCAGCTTTGAGCCTAACACCGGGGAGCTGTTTTTT. This sequence encodes CASSFEPNTGELFF.